The next 28 T cell receptor beta chains were all read from a single sample in a study of T cell responses to AZD1222 COVID-19 vaccine. Libraries were prepared by immunoSEQ multiplex PCR; TCRdb keeps only in-frame clonotypes and omits some of them. The specimen's table records about 140,000 clones. Sequencing was done on a sample of peripheral blood. The receptors derive from an adult in good health.

The chain links TRBV5-1 to TRBJ1-2; 7 nucleotides line up with TRBD1. Germline values: CDR1 SGHRS, CDR2 YFSETQ. V shed 3 bases and J 5 bases; nucleotides not matched to a gene: 13. CDR3 length equals 16 residues. CDR3 protein: CASSWGNDRAGYGYTF. The CDR3 DNA is TGCGCCAGCAGCTGGGGAAATGACAGGGCAGGGTATGGCTACACCTTC.

The chain has TRBV7-2 and TRBJ2-7; TRBD1 aligns across 8 bases. J gave up 3 bases and V 5 bases, and 6 bases lay outside the gene matches. In germline, CDR1 is SGHTA, CDR2 FQGNSA. This CDR3 has 14 amino acids. The CDR3: CASSQRTGNYEQYF. The CDR3 coding sequence is TGTGCCAGCAGCCAACGGACAGGGAACTACGAGCAGTACTTC.

This chain links TRBV29-1 with TRBJ1-1; 7 nucleotides match TRBD1. CDR3 length: 15 residues. Germline V gene lookup returns CDR1 SQVTM and CDR2 ANQGSEA. The CDR3 reads CSVSVAGGRDTEAFF. The CDR3 DNA reads as TGCAGTGTGTCCGTAGCAGGGGGTCGGGATACTGAAGCTTTCTTT.

The chain links TRBV4-1 to TRBJ1-5; no definite D call. Trimming took 1 base from V and 0 from J, leaving 10 bases between them. This CDR3 contains 16 residues. Per germline, CDR1 MGHRA and CDR2 YSYEKL. The DNA for the CDR3 is TGCGCCAGCAGCCAAGTTTTGGGCAGTAGCAATCAGCCCCAGCATTTT. Its translation: CASSQVLGSSNQPQHF.

The rearrangement joins TRBV4-3 to TRBJ1-3, with D uncertain. CDR1 and CDR2 from the germline V gene are LGHNA and YSLEER. The CDR3 has 15 amino acids. Deletions cut 0 bases from V and 2 bases from J, with 8 bases between. CDR3: CASSQDTGAGNTIYF. CDR3 sequence (DNA): TGCGCCAGCAGCCAAGATACGGGTGCTGGAAACACCATATATTTT.

The chain combines TRBV30 with TRBJ2-1; 9 nucleotides match TRBD2. CDR3 length equals 15 residues. J gave up 7 bases and V 0 bases, and 7 bases lay outside the gene matches. Germline CDR1 reads GTSNPN; CDR2 reads SVGIG (reference sequence). The CDR3 reads CAWSVGAGGLNEQFF. The CDR3 nucleotides are TGTGCCTGGAGTGTAGGTGCGGGGGGGCTTAATGAGCAGTTCTTC.

The chain recombines TRBV5-8 with TRBJ1-5; D remains ambiguous. Looked up from germline, CDR1 is SGHTS and CDR2 is YDEGEE. V was cut by 3 bases and J by 2 bases, with 15 bases left in between. CDR3 length: 16 residues. The CDR3 spells CASSSTSGSRNQPQHF. The CDR3 region has the DNA TGTGCCAGCAGCTCAACCTCGGGGTCGCGCAATCAGCCCCAGCATTTT.

The rearrangement joins TRBV7-2 to TRBJ1-2; 9 bases map to TRBD1. Germline V lookup: CDR1 SGHTA, CDR2 FQGNSA. There are 16 residues in the CDR3. The V gene end was trimmed by 1 base and the J gene end by 3 bases; junction bases not matched to a gene: 6. The CDR3 bases are TGTGCCAGCAGCTTAGGGACAGGGGCATGGGACTATGGCTACACCTTC. The encoded protein is CASSLGTGAWDYGYTF.

The V and J genes are TRBV28 and TRBJ2-1; 8 positions match TRBD2. The CDR3 runs 16 residues. Germline lookup yields CDR1 MDHEN and CDR2 SYDVKM. The trim removed 3 bases at V and 5 bases at J, leaving 9 bases unmatched. The CDR3 sequence: CASSFIRGGGHNEQFF. DNA of the CDR3: TGTGCCAGCAGTTTTATTCGGGGGGGCGGCCACAATGAGCAGTTCTTC.

The rearrangement links TRBV7-8 to TRBJ2-7; 8 nucleotides agree with TRBD2. V shed 2 bases, J shed 6 bases, and the junction held 12 bases outside the gene matches. The CDR3 extends over 16 amino acids. Germline loops: CDR1 SGHVS, CDR2 FQNEAQ. CDR3 bases: TGTGCCAGCAGCTTAAGGGATTGGGTAGCGGGGTTCGAGCAGTACTTC. Translated, it gives CASSLRDWVAGFEQYF. The full variable domain, in which reference TRBV7-8 and TRBJ2-7 provide the parts outside the CDR3, is GAGVSQSPRYKVAKRGQDVALRCDPISGHVSLFWYQQALGQGPEFLTYFQNEAQLDKSGLPSDRFFAERPEGSVSTLKIQRTQQEDSAVYLCASSLRDWVAGFEQYFGPGTRLTVT.

The V call is TRBV9, the J call TRBJ1-5, with D unclear. CDR1 is SGDLS and CDR2 is YYNGEE in the germline V gene. Trimming pared 0 bases from V and 1 base from J, leaving 5 bases between. The CDR3 is made up of 14 amino acids. CDR3 nucleotides: TGTGCCAGCAGCGTAGGCAGGAGCAATCAGCCCCAGCATTTT. This gives the protein CASSVGRSNQPQHF.

The chain uses TRBV5-1 and TRBJ2-3, with 8 bases lining up with TRBD1. Trimming removed 4 bases from V and 0 bases from J; junction bases left unmatched: 16. Germline assignment: CDR1 SGHRS and CDR2 YFSETQ. The CDR3 length is 19 residues. Here the CDR3 reads CASSRQGARALSSTDTQYF. CDR3 nucleotide sequence: TGCGCCAGCAGCCGGCAGGGGGCGCGGGCGCTATCTAGCACAGATACGCAGTATTTT.

The V call is TRBV19, the J call TRBJ1-2, with D possibly TRBD1 on 5 matching bases. The CDR3 loop spans 14 amino acids. The ends were cut back, 3 bases at V and 4 bases at J, with 12 bases in the middle. Germline loops: CDR1 LNHDA, CDR2 SQIVND (reference sequence). CDR3 DNA sequence: TGTGCCAGTAGTATGGCAGGGATTGGCTATGGCTACACCTTC. Its protein product is CASSMAGIGYGYTF. The full variable domain, with the rest looked up from reference TRBV19 and TRBJ1-2, is DGGITQSPKYLFRKEGQNVTLSCEQNLNHDAMYWYRQDPGQGLRLIYYSQIVNDFQKGDIAEGYSVSREKKESFPLTVTSAQKNPTAFYLCASSMAGIGYGYTFGSGTRLTVV.

The chain uses TRBV19 and TRBJ1-4; the D gene is possibly TRBD1 (5 bases). Germline V gene lookup returns CDR1 LNHDA and CDR2 SQIVND (reference sequence). Trimming removed 8 bases at V and 0 bases at J, with 10 bases between. This CDR3 is built from 14 residues. CDR3 in amino acids: CASYSTATNEKLFF. CDR3 DNA sequence: TGTGCCAGTTATTCGACAGCAACTAATGAAAAACTGTTTTTT.

V is TRBV4-1 and J is TRBJ1-2; 8 bases match TRBD1. There are 17 residues in the CDR3. Looked up from germline, CDR1 is MGHRA and CDR2 is YSYEKL. Trimming removed 3 bases from V and 8 bases from J; junction bases left unmatched: 17. CDR3: CASSQPGAGGSRGGYTF. In DNA, the CDR3 is TGCGCCAGCAGCCAGCCGGGGGCAGGGGGCTCCCGAGGAGGCTACACCTTC.

CDR3 protein: CASSGSSGSNEQFF. CDR3 coding DNA: TGCGCCAGCAGCGGATCTAGCGGGAGTAATGAGCAGTTCTTC. This chain links TRBV5-1 with TRBJ2-1; TRBD2 agrees at 10 bases. CDR1 is SGHRS, CDR2 YFSETQ, per germline. J lost 7 bases, V lost 4 bases, and 5 bases had no gene match. CDR3 length: 14 amino acids.

The genes are TRBV12-3 or TRBV12-4 and TRBJ1-2, with 8 bases matching TRBD1. V lost 3 bases, J lost 7 bases, and 4 bases stayed unmatched. There are 13 residues in the CDR3. The DNA for the CDR3 is TGTGCCAGCAGTTTTCCAGGGGGCGGTGGCTACACCTTC. Its translation: CASSFPGGGGYTF.

V gene TRBV7-9 combines with J gene TRBJ2-1; D might be TRBD2 (7 bases). This CDR3 contains 14 residues. Germline V lookup: CDR1 SEHNR, CDR2 FQNEAQ (reference sequence). V shed 2 bases and J shed 3 bases, with 8 bases lying between them. CDR3 nucleotides: TGTGCCAGCAGCTTAAGGGGGGGCTACAATGAGCAGTTCTTC. Protein sequence: CASSLRGGYNEQFF. Supplemented by reference TRBV7-9 and TRBJ2-1, the full variable domain reads DTGVSQNPRHKITKRGQNVTFRCDPISEHNRLYWYRQTLGQGPEFLTYFQNEAQLEKSRLLSDRFSAERPKGSFSTLEIQRTEQGDSAMYLCASSLRGGYNEQFFGPGTRLTVL.

The chain employs TRBV30 and TRBJ2-5; 8 nucleotides match TRBD1. This CDR3 spans 12 amino acids. Germline lookup yields CDR1 GTSNPN and CDR2 SVGIG (reference sequence). V shed 4 bases and J 5 bases; nucleotides not matched to a gene: 3. CDR3 residues: CAWTGGRETQYF. The CDR3 nucleotides read TGTGCCTGGACAGGGGGCAGGGAGACCCAGTACTTC.

This sequence joins TRBV2 and TRBJ1-1; 10 bases map to TRBD1. This CDR3 is 13 amino acids long. Germline CDR1 and CDR2: SNHLY and FYNNEI. With 6 bases clipped from V and 8 bases from J, the junction kept 6 bases outside the gene matches. The DNA for the CDR3 is TGTGCCAGCAGCCTCGGGACAGGGGCCGAAGCTTTCTTT. This translates into CASSLGTGAEAFF.

The J gene is TRBJ2-1, the V gene TRBV7-9; 13 nucleotides agree with TRBD2. With V trimmed by 1 base and J by 3 bases, 6 bases remained unmatched. Looked up from germline, CDR1 is SEHNR and CDR2 is FQNEAQ (reference sequence). This CDR3 has 18 amino acids. CDR3 in amino acids: CASSLVGLAGANYNEQFF. In DNA, the CDR3 is TGTGCCAGCAGCTTAGTTGGACTAGCGGGGGCCAACTACAATGAGCAGTTCTTC.

V and J are TRBV11-2 and TRBJ1-2; possibly TRBD1 for D (6 bases). Between the trimmed V and J ends, which lost 3 bases and 8 bases, there was a span of 13 bases. Germline V gives CDR1 SGHAT, CDR2 FQNNGV. CDR3 length: 13 amino acids. Here the CDR3 reads CASSFNRVNGYTF. CDR3 nucleotides: TGTGCCAGCAGCTTTAACAGGGTAAACGGCTACACCTTC.

V and J are TRBV7-2 and TRBJ1-2; D gene uncertain. The V end was cut by 2 bases, the J end by 4 bases, with 23 bases between. The germline gives CDR1 SGHTA, CDR2 FQGNSA. The CDR3 has 18 amino acids. The CDR3 DNA is TGTGCCAGCAGCTTATCGGGCGCAGGTGTCGTAGGAGCCTATGGCTACACCTTC. Encoded protein: CASSLSGAGVVGAYGYTF.

The chain has TRBV6-1 and TRBJ2-7, with D tentatively TRBD1 (7 bases). CDR1 is MNHNS and CDR2 is SASEGT in the germline V gene. The CDR3 consists of 15 residues. V was cut by 0 bases and J by 3 bases, with 12 bases left in between. The CDR3 is CASSEAWRGLYEQYF. The CDR3 DNA reads as TGTGCCAGCAGTGAAGCGTGGAGGGGGCTCTACGAGCAGTACTTC.

The rearrangement links TRBV30 to TRBJ1-2; 10 bases match TRBD1. J gave up 8 bases and V 0 bases, and 3 bases lay outside the gene matches. CDR3 length: 13 amino acids. Per the germline V gene, CDR1 is GTSNPN and CDR2 is SVGIG (reference sequence). DNA for the CDR3: TGTGCCTGGAGTGTACAGACAGGGGGCGGCTACACCTTC. Translated, it gives CAWSVQTGGGYTF.

This sequence joins TRBV3-1 (or the pseudogene TRBV3-2) and TRBJ1-1; D ambiguous. Deletions cut 0 bases from V and 5 bases from J, with 10 bases between. The CDR3 is 14 residues long. The germline CDR1 and CDR2 sequences are LGHDT and YNNKEL (reference sequence). The CDR3 protein is CASSQDLGGTEAFF. The CDR3 coding sequence is TGTGCCAGCAGCCAAGATCTTGGAGGGACTGAAGCTTTCTTT.

CDR3 coding DNA: TGTGCCAGCAGCTTGGCCTGGGCTAGCGGGGACCACAATGAGCAGTTCTTC. This codes for CASSLAWASGDHNEQFF. The chain recombines TRBV5-4 with TRBJ2-1, with TRBD2 matching 9 bases. V dropped 0 bases and J dropped 5; count of bases not matched to a gene: 9. CDR1 and CDR2 from the germline V gene are SGHNT and YYREEE (reference sequence). The CDR3 has 17 residues.

The CDR3 region has the DNA TGTGCCAGCAGTTTCAGGGCAGACCGGCGGAGGCCTGAAGCTTTCTTT. It is translated as CASSFRADRRRPEAFF. The rearrangement joins TRBV28 to TRBJ1-1; tentative D call: TRBD1 (5 bases). Germline-derived CDR1 and CDR2 are MDHEN and SYDVKM. V lost 3 bases and J lost 6, with 20 bases in between. CDR3 length equals 16 residues.